This record concerns one T cell receptor beta chain sequence. CDR1 and CDR2 (germline): MDHEN, SYDVKM. With 3 bases removed from V and 8 bases from J, the gap between germline ends came to 13 bases. There are 13 residues in the CDR3. In the original analysis: Reference gene primer amplification gave nucleated cell count estimates. Generated by immunoSEQ multiplex PCR, the TCRdb table keeps only in-frame clones and is missing some. The V and J calls and clone size are taken from that table; D and trimming were inferred from the DNA. The table includes over 85,000 clones, about 85% detected once. This sample was included in a study of blood T cell repertoires in COVID-19.

This TCR was sampled from a man in his 70s with acute or convalescent COVID-19. V and J are TRBV28 and TRBJ1-2; D remains ambiguous. Specimen: peripheral blood. CDR3 in amino acids: CASSFGEPIGYTF. The CDR3 DNA reads TGTGCCAGCAGTTTTGGGGAGCCTATCGGCTACACCTTC.